The 18 T cell receptor beta chains reported below all come from one sample, sequenced in a study of monozygotic twins with inflammatory bowel disease. One entry per CDR3 protein, without DNA, is what TCRdb gives after re-calling the 5' RACE reads. Recorded for this sample: 150,000 to 200,000 distinct CDR3 sequences. Sequenced: blood. These receptors originate from a human donor with ulcerative colitis or Crohn's disease, or a healthy co-twin of an affected twin (not recorded which).

The chain employs TRBV20-1 and TRBJ2-1; the D gene TCRdb calls, TRBD2, cannot be checked with no DNA. Germline V gene data show CDR1 as DFQATT and CDR2 as SNEGSKA (reference sequence). The CDR3 is 14 residues long. CDR3 residues: CSARDGGRVSGQFF.

The CDR3 sequence is CASSNRGQGLKPQHF. This chain uses TRBV19 with TRBJ1-5; the TCRdb call, TRBD1, lacks DNA for checking. Germline V gene data show CDR1 as LNHDA and CDR2 as SQIVND (reference sequence). This CDR3 region has 15 residues.

The gene calls are TRBV6-2 or TRBV6-3 and TRBJ2-3; the TCRdb D gene call, TRBD2, has no DNA to confirm it. The CDR3 contains 14 residues. Germline loops: CDR1 MNHEY, CDR2 SVGEGT. CDR3 protein: CASSSHLEADTQYF.

V usage is TRBV7-2 and J usage is TRBJ1-2; TCRdb's D call of TRBD1 is untestable without DNA. The CDR3 is made up of 12 amino acids. CDR1 SGHTA and CDR2 FQGNSA come from the germline V gene. The CDR3 sequence: CASSPWVGGYTF.

The chain recombines TRBV20-1 with TRBJ2-7. There are 13 residues in the CDR3. Germline V gene data show CDR1 as DFQATT and CDR2 as SNEGSKA (reference sequence). The CDR3 loop reads CSAPRLPSYEQYF.

This clonotype counts as medium-sized (0.01 to 0.1%) by frequency. The rearrangement uses TRBV27 and TRBJ1-1; TCRdb selects TRBD1, and the lack of DNA leaves this call unchecked. Germline V gives CDR1 MNHEY, CDR2 SMNVEV (reference sequence). The CDR3 runs 15 residues. The CDR3 sequence is CASSLSGTGGTEAFF.

The CDR3 region is CSVAGTSGRPHEQFF. This chain joins TRBV29-1 and TRBJ2-1; TCRdb lists TRBD2, though no DNA is available to test this call. Looked up from germline, CDR1 is SQVTM and CDR2 is ANQGSEA. CDR3 size: 15 residues.

The rearrangement links TRBV7-7 to TRBJ2-5. There are 14 residues in the CDR3. Germline V lookup: CDR1 SSHAT, CDR2 FNYEAQ (reference sequence). CDR3 sequence reads: CASSLFSAQETQYF.

V gene TRBV4-2 combines with J gene TRBJ1-2; absent DNA, TCRdb's TRBD1 call cannot be checked. Germline V gives CDR1 LGHNA, CDR2 YNFKEQ. The CDR3 length is 13 residues. The CDR3 here is CASSPGQGNGYTF.

This sequence joins TRBV20-1 and TRBJ1-1; TCRdb proposes TRBD1, but this gene call is untestable without DNA. CDR3 length: 15 amino acids. Germline V lookup: CDR1 DFQATT, CDR2 SNEGSKA (reference sequence). CDR3 residues: CSARAGTGLNTEAFF.

V usage is TRBV19 and J usage is TRBJ2-3. Germline-derived CDR1 and CDR2 are LNHDA and SQIVND (reference sequence). The CDR3 sequence is 15 residues long. The CDR3 loop reads CASSRLSLSTDTQYF.

The chain recombines TRBV27 with TRBJ1-2; lacking DNA, the TRBD1 call made by TCRdb goes unchecked. Germline CDR1 reads MNHEY; CDR2 reads SMNVEV (reference sequence). The CDR3 extends over 16 amino acids. This chain's CDR3 is CASSLRGDRGRDGYTF.

The chain employs TRBV20-1 and TRBJ2-2; TCRdb lists TRBD2, though no DNA is available to test this call. The CDR3 loop spans 15 amino acids. The germline CDR1 and CDR2 sequences are DFQATT and SNEGSKA (reference sequence). The chain's CDR3 is CSAPASGGVTGELFF.

The chain carries TRBV20-1 and TRBJ2-2; there is no DNA to check the TCRdb D call of TRBD2. CDR1 is DFQATT and CDR2 is SNEGSKA in the germline V gene (reference sequence). The CDR3 is 15 amino acids. This chain's CDR3 is CSAPLAGGSSGELFF.

This chain connects TRBV28 to TRBJ2-7; TCRdb calls TRBD1, which cannot be checked without DNA. This CDR3 is 12 amino acids long. The germline gives CDR1 MDHEN, CDR2 SYDVKM. CDR3 residues: CASSPFTYEQYF.

The chain couples TRBV12-3 or TRBV12-4 to TRBJ2-1; TCRdb outputs TRBD2, but without DNA this stays unchecked. CDR3 length equals 15 residues. CDR3 residues: CASSLAGGGYNEQFF.

The V call is TRBV7-2, the J call TRBJ2-7; TCRdb calls TRBD1, which cannot be checked without DNA. The CDR3 consists of 15 residues. Germline V gene sequence: CDR1 SGHTA, CDR2 FQGNSA. The CDR3 protein is CASSLISGQSHEQYF. The full variable domain, in which reference TRBV7-2 and TRBJ2-7 provide the parts outside the CDR3, is GAGVSQSPSNKVTEKGKDVELRCDPISGHTALYWYRQSLGQGLEFLIYFQGNSAPDKSGLPSDRFSAERTGGSVSTLTIQRTQQEDSAVYLCASSLISGQSHEQYFGPGTRLTVT.

The chain has TRBV7-9 and TRBJ2-7; TCRdb picks TRBD1, but there is no DNA to check that call. Germline V gene data show CDR1 as SEHNR and CDR2 as FQNEAQ (reference sequence). There are 16 residues in the CDR3. The CDR3 is CASSLSPGQAAYEQYF.